This T cell receptor beta chain was profiled in a study of T-cell memory formation after mild COVID-19. Each CDR3 protein gets one entry after TCRdb re-called the 5' RACE reads with MiXCR. The table includes about 620,000 distinct CDR3 sequences, under 20% detected once. The table lists this clonotype with a few counts. V gave up 0 bases and J gave up 2 bases, with 9 bases separating them. Germline assignment: CDR1 SGHRS and CDR2 YFSETQ. The CDR3 is 14 residues long. This sequence originates from an adult woman who had mild COVID-19 (a few samples of this study predate the infection). Cell type and time point are not known. The chain carries TRBV5-1 and TRBJ2-7; D gene ambiguous. Sequencing was done on a sample of PBMCs or a T cell subset sorted from them (not recorded which). The CDR3 spells CASSLEMGTYEQYF. The CDR3 coding sequence is TGCGCCAGCAGCTTGGAGATGGGGACCTACGAGCAGTACTTC.